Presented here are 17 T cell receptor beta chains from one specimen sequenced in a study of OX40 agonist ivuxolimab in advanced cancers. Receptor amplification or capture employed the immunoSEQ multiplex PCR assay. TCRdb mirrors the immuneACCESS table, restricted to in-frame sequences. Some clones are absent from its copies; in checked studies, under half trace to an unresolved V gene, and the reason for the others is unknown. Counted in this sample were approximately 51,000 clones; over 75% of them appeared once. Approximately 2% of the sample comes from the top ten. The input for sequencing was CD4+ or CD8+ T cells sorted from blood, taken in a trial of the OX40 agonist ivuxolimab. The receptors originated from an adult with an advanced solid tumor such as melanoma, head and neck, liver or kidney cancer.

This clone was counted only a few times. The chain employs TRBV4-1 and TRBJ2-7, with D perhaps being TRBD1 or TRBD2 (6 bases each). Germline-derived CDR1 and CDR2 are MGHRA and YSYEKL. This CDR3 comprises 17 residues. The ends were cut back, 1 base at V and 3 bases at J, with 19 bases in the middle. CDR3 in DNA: TGCGCCAGCAGCCAAGCCTTGGTGGGAAGGGGGGACTACGAGCAGTACTTC. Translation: CASSQALVGRGDYEQYF.

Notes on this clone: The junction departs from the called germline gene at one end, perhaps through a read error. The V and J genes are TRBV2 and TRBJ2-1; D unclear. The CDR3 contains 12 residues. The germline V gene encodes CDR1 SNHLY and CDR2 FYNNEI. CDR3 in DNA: TGTGCCAGCAGTGAAACAAGAAATGGGCAGTTCTTC. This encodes CASSETRNGQFF. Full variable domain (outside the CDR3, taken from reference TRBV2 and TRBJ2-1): EPEVTQTPSHQVTQMGQEVILRCVPISNHLYFYWYRQILGQKVEFLVSFYNNEISEKSEIFDDQFSVERPDGSNFTLKIRSTKLEDSAMYFCASSETRNGQFFGPGTRLTVL.

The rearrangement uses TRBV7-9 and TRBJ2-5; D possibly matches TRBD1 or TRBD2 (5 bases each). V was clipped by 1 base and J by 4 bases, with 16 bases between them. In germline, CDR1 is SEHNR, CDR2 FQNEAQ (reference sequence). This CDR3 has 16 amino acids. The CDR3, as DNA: TGTGCCAGCAGCTTAGTTTTTGGGGGTGAGGGAGAGACCCAGTACTTC. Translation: CASSLVFGGEGETQYF. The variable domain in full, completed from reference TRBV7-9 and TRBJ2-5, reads DTGVSQNPRHKITKRGQNVTFRCDPISEHNRLYWYRQTLGQGPEFLTYFQNEAQLEKSRLLSDRFSAERPKGSFSTLEIQRTEQGDSAMYLCASSLVFGGEGETQYFGPGTRLLVL.

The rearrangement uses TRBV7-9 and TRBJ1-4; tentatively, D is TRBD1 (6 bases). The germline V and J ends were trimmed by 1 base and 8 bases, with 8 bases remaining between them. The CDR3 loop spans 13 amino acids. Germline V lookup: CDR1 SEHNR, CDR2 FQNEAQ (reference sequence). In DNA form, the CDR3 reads TGTGCCAGCAGCTTAGATCAGGGGGAAAAACTGTTTTTT. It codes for CASSLDQGEKLFF.

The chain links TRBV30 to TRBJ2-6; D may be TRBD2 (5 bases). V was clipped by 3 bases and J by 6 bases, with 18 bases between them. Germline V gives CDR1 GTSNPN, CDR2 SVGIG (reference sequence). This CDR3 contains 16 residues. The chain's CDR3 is CAWSNFEGFVANVLTF. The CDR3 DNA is TGTGCCTGGAGCAATTTCGAGGGTTTTGTGGCCAACGTCCTGACTTTC.

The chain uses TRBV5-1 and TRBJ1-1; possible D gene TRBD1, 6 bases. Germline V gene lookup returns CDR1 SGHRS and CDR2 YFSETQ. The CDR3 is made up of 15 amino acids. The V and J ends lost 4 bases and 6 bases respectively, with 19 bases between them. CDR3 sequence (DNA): TGCGCCAGCAGCCCCCTAGTTGACAGGATATCTGAAGCTTTCTTT. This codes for CASSPLVDRISEAFF. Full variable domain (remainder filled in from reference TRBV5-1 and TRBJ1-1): KAGVTQTPRYLIKTRGQQVTLSCSPISGHRSVSWYQQTPGQGLQFLFEYFSETQRNKGNFPGRFSGRQFSNSRSEMNVSTLELGDSALYLCASSPLVDRISEAFFGQGTRLTVV.

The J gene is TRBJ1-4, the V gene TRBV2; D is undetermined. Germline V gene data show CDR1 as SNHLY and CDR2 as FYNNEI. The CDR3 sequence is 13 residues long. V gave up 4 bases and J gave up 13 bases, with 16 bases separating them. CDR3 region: CASSVVLEGRLFF. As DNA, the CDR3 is TGTGCCAGCAGTGTTGTACTAGAGGGCAGACTGTTTTTT. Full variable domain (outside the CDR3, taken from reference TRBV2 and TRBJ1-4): EPEVTQTPSHQVTQMGQEVILRCVPISNHLYFYWYRQILGQKVEFLVSFYNNEISEKSEIFDDQFSVERPDGSNFTLKIRSTKLEDSAMYFCASSVVLEGRLFFGSGTQLSVL.

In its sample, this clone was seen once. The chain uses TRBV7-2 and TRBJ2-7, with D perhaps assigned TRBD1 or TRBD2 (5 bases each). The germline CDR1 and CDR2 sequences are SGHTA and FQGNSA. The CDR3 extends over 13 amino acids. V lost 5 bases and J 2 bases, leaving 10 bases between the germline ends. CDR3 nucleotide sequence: TGTGCCAGCAGCCTATCGGGGCCCTACGAGCAGTACTTC. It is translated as CASSLSGPYEQYF.

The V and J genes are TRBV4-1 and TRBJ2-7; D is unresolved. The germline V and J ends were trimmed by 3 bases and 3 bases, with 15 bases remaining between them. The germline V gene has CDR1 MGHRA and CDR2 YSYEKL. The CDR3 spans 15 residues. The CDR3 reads CASSHDAGAVYEQYF. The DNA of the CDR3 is TGCGCCAGCAGCCATGACGCTGGCGCGGTCTACGAGCAGTACTTC.

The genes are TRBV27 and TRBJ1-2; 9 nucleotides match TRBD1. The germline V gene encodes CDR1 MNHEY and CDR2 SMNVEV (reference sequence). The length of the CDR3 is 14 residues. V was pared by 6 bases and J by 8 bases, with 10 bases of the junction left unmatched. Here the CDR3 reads CASRPQGAGRGYTF. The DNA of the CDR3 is TGTGCCAGCAGGCCACAGGGGGCCGGGCGCGGCTACACCTTC.

CDR3 coding DNA: TGTGCCAGCAGCTTGCTCTACAGCTCCTACGAGCAGTACTTC. Its translation is CASSLLYSSYEQYF. The chain is built from TRBV5-5 and TRBJ2-7; no clear D gene. This CDR3 contains 14 residues. Germline values: CDR1 SGHKS, CDR2 YYEKEE (reference sequence). The V end was cut by 1 base, the J end by 0 bases, with 8 bases between.

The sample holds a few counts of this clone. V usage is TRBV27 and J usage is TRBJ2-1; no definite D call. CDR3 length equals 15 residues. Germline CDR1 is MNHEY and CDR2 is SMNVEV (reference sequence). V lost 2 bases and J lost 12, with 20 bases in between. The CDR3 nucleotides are TGTGCCAGCAGTTTAATTCTCGGCTCAACGGAGAGGCAGTTCTTC. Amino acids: CASSLILGSTERQFF.

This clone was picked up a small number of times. CDR3 region: CASGTGDTEAFF. Here the CDR3 DNA reads TGTGCCAGCGGGACAGGAGACACTGAAGCTTTCTTT. The V call is TRBV28, the J call TRBJ1-1; 8 bases are shared with TRBD1. The CDR3 loop spans 12 amino acids. V was pared by 8 bases and J by 3 bases, with 2 bases of the junction left unmatched. Germline V gene data show CDR1 as MDHEN and CDR2 as SYDVKM.

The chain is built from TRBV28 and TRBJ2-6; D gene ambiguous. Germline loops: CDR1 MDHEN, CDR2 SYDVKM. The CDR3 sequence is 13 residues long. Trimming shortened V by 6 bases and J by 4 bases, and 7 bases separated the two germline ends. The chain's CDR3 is CASRKAGANVLTF. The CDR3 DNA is TGTGCCAGCAGAAAGGCAGGGGCCAACGTCCTGACTTTC.

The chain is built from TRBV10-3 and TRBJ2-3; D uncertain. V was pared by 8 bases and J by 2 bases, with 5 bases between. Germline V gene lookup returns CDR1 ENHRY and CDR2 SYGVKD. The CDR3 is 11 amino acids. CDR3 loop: CAIQVTDTQYF. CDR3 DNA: TGTGCCATCCAAGTCACAGATACGCAGTATTTT.

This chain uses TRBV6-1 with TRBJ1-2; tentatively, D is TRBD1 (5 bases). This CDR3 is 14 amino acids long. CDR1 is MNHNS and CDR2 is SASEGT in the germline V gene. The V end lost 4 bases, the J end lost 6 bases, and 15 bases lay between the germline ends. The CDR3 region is CASSGGRGSDGYTF. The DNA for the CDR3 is TGTGCCAGCAGTGGGGGAAGGGGATCAGATGGCTACACCTTC.

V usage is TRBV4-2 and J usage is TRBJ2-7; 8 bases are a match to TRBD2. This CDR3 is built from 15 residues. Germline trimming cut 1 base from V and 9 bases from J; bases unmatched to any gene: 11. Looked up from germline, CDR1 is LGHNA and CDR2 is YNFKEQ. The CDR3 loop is CASSQGGAGVPVQYF. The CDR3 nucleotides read TGTGCCAGCAGCCAAGGGGGAGCGGGAGTACCGGTGCAGTACTTC.